Below are 12 T cell receptor beta chains sequenced from a single sample in a study of post-analysis software for immune sequencing data. Whole-study findings and limits: TRBV segments more frequent in patients than in controls numbered a few and included TRBV5-6, TRBV5-1 and TRBV20-1.

Unique molecular identifiers featured in each of the TCR beta cDNA libraries. TCRdb used MiXCR to reprocess the PCR reads, holding one entry per CDR3 protein. The sample has about 560,000 distinct CDR3 sequences; 40% to 50% are singletons. What these receptors recognize is not known. Material: blood. These receptors originate from a girl between 10 and 17 years old with multiple sclerosis.

The chain couples TRBV5-1 to TRBJ2-1; D tentatively reads TRBD1 or TRBD2 (6 bases each). Trimming shortened V by 3 bases and J by 6 bases, and 16 bases separated the two germline ends. Germline loops: CDR1 SGHRS, CDR2 YFSETQ. The CDR3 runs 15 residues. DNA of the CDR3: TGCGCCAGCAGCTCCGCCCCGGGGGCGGGCAATGAGCAGTTCTTC. Translation gives CASSSAPGAGNEQFF.

This clonotype was observed a few times. The J gene is TRBJ2-6, the V gene TRBV7-6; the match to TRBD1 covers 10 bases. CDR3 length equals 17 residues. The V gene end was trimmed by 2 bases and the J gene end by 3 bases; junction bases not matched to a gene: 4. CDR1 and CDR2 (germline): SGHVS, FNYEAQ. Here the CDR3 reads CASSLRQGASGANVLTF. The DNA for the CDR3 is TGTGCCAGCAGCTTACGACAGGGGGCTAGTGGGGCCAACGTCCTGACTTTC.

V and J are TRBV7-2 and TRBJ2-7; 8 bases match TRBD2. Germline trimming cut 0 bases from V and 4 bases from J; bases unmatched to any gene: 5. The CDR3 is 15 amino acids. Germline V gives CDR1 SGHTA, CDR2 FQGNSA. CDR3 sequence reads: CASSLAGGEVYEQYF. The CDR3 nucleotides read TGTGCCAGCAGCTTAGCCGGGGGGGAAGTATACGAGCAGTACTTC. The whole variable domain, remainder taken from reference TRBV7-2 and TRBJ2-7, is GAGVSQSPSNKVTEKGKDVELRCDPISGHTALYWYRQSLGQGLEFLIYFQGNSAPDKSGLPSDRFSAERTGGSVSTLTIQRTQQEDSAVYLCASSLAGGEVYEQYFGPGTRLTVT.

This clonotype came up a few times. This chain uses TRBV4-2 with TRBJ2-7; 9 nucleotides align to TRBD2. Per the germline V gene, CDR1 is LGHNA and CDR2 is YNFKEQ. The length of the CDR3 is 16 residues. V shed 2 bases and J 1 base; nucleotides not matched to a gene: 6. The CDR3 spells CASSQSSGVSSYEQYF. The DNA for the CDR3 is TGTGCCAGCAGCCAATCTAGCGGGGTGTCGTCCTACGAGCAGTACTTC.

The gene calls are TRBV9 and TRBJ2-4; D gene unclear. The closer fit of TRBJ2-7 to the DNA end suggests the J call may be wrong. This CDR3 contains 15 residues. Germline assignment: CDR1 SGDLS and CDR2 YYNGEE. The CDR3 coding sequence is TGTGCCAGCAGCGTAGACGCACCTGGGCTTTACGAGCAGTACTTC. Translation gives CASSVDAPGLYEQYF.

This clonotype was seen only a few times. The chain carries TRBV4-1 and TRBJ2-7; D ambiguous. The germline CDR1 and CDR2 sequences are MGHRA and YSYEKL. Trimming stripped 3 bases from V and 0 bases from J, with 12 bases between. This CDR3 is built from 15 residues. The CDR3 spells CASSHPGSTSYEQYF. The CDR3 coding sequence is TGCGCCAGCAGCCATCCGGGTTCGACCTCCTACGAGCAGTACTTC.

This clonotype was picked up a small number of times. The CDR3 protein is CASMGQFISGANVLTF. DNA of the CDR3: TGCGCCAGCATGGGACAGTTCATCTCTGGGGCCAACGTCCTGACTTTC. The chain couples TRBV5-1 to TRBJ2-6; 7 bases are shared with TRBD1. CDR3 length: 16 amino acids. With V trimmed by 6 bases and J by 0 bases, 6 bases remained unmatched. CDR1 and CDR2 from the germline V gene are SGHRS and YFSETQ.

For this clonotype: The junction differs from germline at one of its ends, possibly a read error. The chain is built from TRBV3-1 and TRBJ2-4; the match to TRBD2 covers 7 bases. Per the germline V gene, CDR1 is LGHDT and CDR2 is YNNKEL (reference sequence). This CDR3 has 15 residues. The CDR3 sequence is CASSQGWGGKNIQYF. The CDR3 nucleotides are TGTGCCAGTAGCCAAGGGTGGGGGGGTAAAAACATTCAGTACTTC.

This clonotype showed up just a few times. The V and J genes are TRBV12-3 or TRBV12-4 and TRBJ2-1, with D unclear. This CDR3 is built from 15 residues. The ends were cut back, 0 bases at V and 6 bases at J, with 12 bases in the middle. The CDR3 loop reads CASSLAAKSANEQFF. In DNA form, the CDR3 reads TGTGCCAGCAGTTTAGCGGCTAAATCAGCCAATGAGCAGTTCTTC.

This clonotype was seen only a few times. The V gene is TRBV2, the J gene TRBJ2-7; no firm D call. The CDR3 length is 16 residues. Germline V gene lookup returns CDR1 SNHLY and CDR2 FYNNEI. V shed 6 bases and J shed 0 bases, with 18 bases lying between them. CDR3 sequence (DNA): TGTGCCAGCAGCCTATCCCAACTACCCTTCTCCTACGAGCAGTACTTC. Encoded protein: CASSLSQLPFSYEQYF.

The chain employs TRBV7-2 and TRBJ2-7; 14 nucleotides match TRBD2. The CDR3 has 18 amino acids. Germline V gene lookup returns CDR1 SGHTA and CDR2 FQGNSA. Trimming at V came to 4 bases and at J to 4 bases, leaving 12 bases not matched to a gene. CDR3 loop: CASSWRPPGLAGGYEQYF. The CDR3 bases are TGTGCCAGCAGCTGGAGGCCTCCAGGACTAGCGGGGGGATACGAGCAGTACTTC.

Only one count was recorded for this clonotype. The chain uses TRBV18 and TRBJ1-5; D call uncertain. This CDR3 has 14 amino acids. Trimming removed 8 bases at V and 4 bases at J, with 15 bases between. Per germline, CDR1 KGHSH and CDR2 LQKENI. The CDR3 reads CASTLDMRNQPQHF. CDR3 DNA sequence: TGTGCCAGCACACTCGATATGCGGAATCAGCCCCAGCATTTT.